This TCR beta chain was retrieved from a study of cytomegalovirus exposure and HLA in healthy donors. Study at large: The Caucasian-associated ancestry cluster held 65% to 90% of under 450 genotyped donors.

V was clipped by 8 bases and J by 0 bases, with 14 bases between them. CDR3 length: 14 residues. The V gene's germline CDR1 is SGHNT and CDR2 YYREEE (reference sequence). Study results and caveats: With further analysis later on, most CMV-associated TCR beta chains appeared HLA-restricted.

A multiplex PCR was run with 60 Vbeta primers and 13 Jbeta primers. Sequencing used immunoSEQ multiplex PCR; TCRdb keeps in-frame clones, though not all of them. This sample has 100,000 to 150,000 clones, with approximately 77% found just once. This clone has a handful of counts. Its antigen remains unidentified. The sequence derives from a woman aged 40 to 50 in good health and CMV-seronegative. The rearrangement joins TRBV5-4 to TRBJ1-1; TRBD1 is a possible D gene (5 bases). Sequenced: PBMCs. CDR3 region: CASSIQGMNTEAFF. The CDR3 bases are TGTGCCAGTTCGATTCAGGGCATGAACACTGAAGCTTTCTTT.